One and the same sample provided the 11 T cell receptor beta chains below, sequenced in a study of blood T cell repertoires in COVID-19. The table came from immunoSEQ multiplex PCR; TCRdb's copy has only in-frame clones and leaves some out. The profile shows over 150,000 clones, around 85% of them singletons. The specimen was peripheral blood. All receptors come from an older man with COVID-19, enrolled during active disease.

As DNA, the CDR3 is TGTGCCAGCAGTTACCCCCTAGCGGGGTTGGGCTACGAGCAGTACTTC. It codes for CASSYPLAGLGYEQYF. The chain carries TRBV6-2 or TRBV6-3 and TRBJ2-7; 9 bases line up with TRBD2. Germline V gene lookup returns CDR1 MNHEY and CDR2 SVGEGT. The length of the CDR3 is 16 residues. The V gene end was trimmed by 2 bases and the J gene end by 3 bases; junction bases not matched to a gene: 8.

The rearrangement uses TRBV7-9 and TRBJ1-3; D call uncertain. The CDR3 sequence is 16 residues long. The V gene lost 5 bases and the J gene lost 4 bases, with 18 bases spanning the gap. CDR1 SEHNR and CDR2 FQNEAQ come from the germline V gene (reference sequence). CDR3 residues: CASSPPGTGSGNTIYF. The CDR3, as DNA: TGTGCCAGCAGCCCCCCCGGAACGGGATCCGGAAACACCATATATTTT.

There are a few counts of this clone. The V call is TRBV29-1, the J call TRBJ1-2; D is perhaps TRBD1 (6 bases). CDR3 length equals 13 residues. CDR1 SQVTM and CDR2 ANQGSEA come from the germline V gene. Trimming took 3 bases from V and 0 from J, leaving 8 bases between them. The CDR3 region is CSVDRDTNYGYTF. The CDR3 DNA is TGCAGCGTTGACCGGGACACTAACTATGGCTACACCTTC.

The chain couples TRBV10-3 to TRBJ1-3; D ambiguous. The V gene's germline CDR1 is ENHRY and CDR2 SYGVKD. The CDR3 has 14 residues. With 2 bases removed from V and 0 bases from J, the gap between germline ends came to 5 bases. The DNA of the CDR3 is TGTGCCATCAGTGAGACAGCCTCTGGAAACACCATATATTTT. Translating it yields CAISETASGNTIYF.

This clone has more than one count but fewer than ten. This rearrangement joins TRBV7-9 to TRBJ2-5, with 11 nucleotides matching TRBD2. The CDR3 totals 17 residues. Per germline, CDR1 SEHNR and CDR2 FQNEAQ (reference sequence). Germline trimming cut 5 bases from V and 0 bases from J; bases unmatched to any gene: 8. CDR3 coding DNA: TGTGCCAGCAGCCGGGATCTAGCGGGGGGTTACCAAGAGACCCAGTACTTC. Amino acids: CASSRDLAGGYQETQYF.

As concerns this clone: Relative to the germline gene, one junction end is altered; a read error may explain this. The gene calls are TRBV4-1 and TRBJ1-1, with unresolved D. This CDR3 is built from 13 residues. Per germline, CDR1 MGHRA and CDR2 YSYEKL. The chain's CDR3 is CASSPLTNAEAFF. The CDR3 DNA is TGCGCCAGCAGCCCCCTAACGAACGCTGAAGCTTTCTTT.

This clone appeared a single time. V is TRBV6-4 and J is TRBJ1-4; a possible D gene is TRBD1 (6 bases). CDR3 length: 13 amino acids. V was cut by 4 bases and J by 8 bases, with 11 bases left in between. Germline lookup yields CDR1 MRHNA and CDR2 SNTAGT. CDR3 sequence (DNA): TGTGCCAGCAGTGCAGGGGTTGGCGAAAAACTGTTTTTT. Translation: CASSAGVGEKLFF.

The chain carries TRBV11-3 and TRBJ1-1, with D tentatively TRBD1 (5 bases). In germline, CDR1 is SGHNT, CDR2 YENEEA. The CDR3 is 14 residues long. V was shortened by 1 base and J by 1 base, with 7 bases between the two germline ends. CDR3 amino acids: CASSLGGANTEAFF. CDR3 nucleotide sequence: TGTGCCAGCAGCTTAGGGGGCGCGAACACTGAAGCTTTCTTT.

This chain connects TRBV19 to TRBJ1-1; weak D call: TRBD1 (6 bases). The CDR3 sequence is 14 residues long. CDR1 and CDR2 from the germline V gene are LNHDA and SQIVND (reference sequence). The V gene lost 2 bases and the J gene lost 2 bases, with 9 bases spanning the gap. The CDR3 protein is CASSIMGANTEAFF. CDR3 coding DNA: TGTGCCAGTAGTATAATGGGGGCAAACACTGAAGCTTTCTTT.

The chain has TRBV9 and TRBJ1-6; no firm D call. The CDR3 is 16 amino acids. Germline CDR1 and CDR2: SGDLS and YYNGEE. V lost 0 bases and J lost 0, with 7 bases in between. In DNA form, the CDR3 reads TGTGCCAGCAGCGTAGACAGTGGCTCCTATAATTCACCCCTCCACTTT. The encoded protein is CASSVDSGSYNSPLHF.

The chain is built from TRBV2 and TRBJ2-3, with a tentative D call TRBD2 (6 bases). The CDR3 runs to 14 residues. V was shortened by 6 bases and J by 3 bases, with 13 bases between the two germline ends. Germline V gives CDR1 SNHLY, CDR2 FYNNEI. CDR3 coding DNA: TGTGCCAGCAGCCGAGCGGGCCGGACAGATACGCAGTATTTT. Translating gives CASSRAGRTDTQYF.